What follows is one T cell receptor (beta chain) and its context. The antigen is unknown. These data come from a study of T cells expressing NK-cell markers. Study summary: Out of eight donors sequenced, seven tested HCMV-seropositive and the remaining one seronegative. Study observations and caveats: The same clonotypes also predominated in the CD3+CD56-NKG2C+ fraction of a handful of donors.

After re-calling the 5' RACE reads, TCRdb lists one entry per CDR3 protein, DNA absent. This sample's table has under 500,000 distinct CDR3 sequences. The sequence derives from a woman aged 18-69 years in good health. Source material: blood T cells: a sorted CD56 or NKG2C T cell subset, CD4+ or CD8+ T cells, or bulk PBMC T cells (not recorded which).

The chain's CDR3 is CASSQEDNQPQHF. The genes are TRBV4-2 and TRBJ1-5. CDR3 length: 13 residues. CDR1 is LGHNA and CDR2 is YNFKEQ in the germline V gene.